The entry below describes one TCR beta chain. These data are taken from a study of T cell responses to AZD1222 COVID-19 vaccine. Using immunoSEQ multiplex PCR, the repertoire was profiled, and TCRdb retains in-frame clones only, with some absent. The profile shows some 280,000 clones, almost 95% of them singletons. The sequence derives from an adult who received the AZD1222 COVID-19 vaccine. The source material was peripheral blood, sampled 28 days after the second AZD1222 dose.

As DNA, the CDR3 is TGTGCCACCGGGGGTCCGAGGGAGCTGTTTTTT. Amino acids: CATGGPRELFF. V gene TRBV28 combines with J gene TRBJ2-2; D might be TRBD2 (6 bases). Germline loops: CDR1 MDHEN, CDR2 SYDVKM. This CDR3 is 11 amino acids long. The V gene lost 10 bases and the J gene lost 9 bases, with 12 bases spanning the gap.